Below are 14 T cell receptor beta chains sequenced from a single sample in a study of blood T cells in healthy people across ages. For the second PCR, which ran for about 6 to 12 cycles, a sample-barcoded 5' primer and a J-beta primer mix were used. TCRdb reprocessed the 5' RACE reads via MiXCR and lists one record per CDR3 protein. The sample lists about 840,000 distinct CDR3 sequences; 25% to 30% were seen once. Another study also made use of these data, one on T cells of mothers and their children.

Sequenced material: blood. The origin of the receptors is a woman aged 40 to 50 in good health.

There are many counts of this clonotype. The rearrangement links TRBV20-1 to TRBJ1-2; maybe TRBD1 (5 bases). The germline gives CDR1 DFQATT, CDR2 SNEGSKA (reference sequence). The CDR3 length is 13 residues. Trimming pared 6 bases from V and 0 bases from J, leaving 11 bases between. In DNA form, the CDR3 reads TGCAGTGCCCGGCAGGGAGCTAACTATGGCTACACCTTC. This translates into CSARQGANYGYTF.

This clonotype was seen ten or more times. V and J are TRBV7-2 and TRBJ2-6; D gene unclear. V lost 5 bases and J 0 bases, leaving 8 bases between the germline ends. The CDR3 is made up of 15 amino acids. Germline V lookup: CDR1 SGHTA, CDR2 FQGNSA. In DNA, the CDR3 is TGTGCCAGCAGCCCCGTGAGCTCTGGGGCCAACGTCCTGACTTTC. It yields the protein CASSPVSSGANVLTF. Variable domain in full (rest from reference TRBV7-2 and TRBJ2-6): GAGVSQSPSNKVTEKGKDVELRCDPISGHTALYWYRQSLGQGLEFLIYFQGNSAPDKSGLPSDRFSAERTGGSVSTLTIQRTQQEDSAVYLCASSPVSSGANVLTFGAGSRLTVL.

The chain recombines TRBV27 with TRBJ2-7, with TRBD1 as a possible D gene (5 bases). The CDR3 totals 13 residues. V dropped 5 bases and J dropped 7 bases, with 15 bases sitting between them. Per the germline V gene, CDR1 is MNHEY and CDR2 is SMNVEV (reference sequence). The CDR3 DNA follows: TGTGCCAGCAGTATAGGGGCCTACAATGAGCAGTACTTC. As protein: CASSIGAYNEQYF.

The chain uses TRBV7-9 and TRBJ1-2, with TRBD1 matching 9 bases. The CDR3 has 15 residues. With 5 bases clipped from V and 6 bases from J, the junction kept 10 bases outside the gene matches. The V gene's germline CDR1 is SEHNR and CDR2 FQNEAQ (reference sequence). CDR3 residues: CASSKRDRESDGYTF. The CDR3 coding sequence is TGTGCCAGCAGCAAAAGGGACAGGGAAAGCGATGGCTACACCTTC.

In regard to this clonotype: A much larger clonotype is one base distant, so this may be a read error. This rearrangement joins TRBV9 to TRBJ2-7; D is unclear. The CDR3 is 9 residues long. V was shortened by 6 bases and J by 9 bases, with 7 bases between the two germline ends. CDR1 is SGDLS, CDR2 YYNGEE, per germline. The CDR3 DNA is TGTGCCAGCAAGGACGGGCAGTACTTC. Encoded protein: CASKDGQYF.

The genes are TRBV12-3 or TRBV12-4 and TRBJ2-5; D ambiguous. The length of the CDR3 is 16 residues. The germline V and J ends were trimmed by 1 base and 4 bases, with 16 bases remaining between them. The CDR3 here is CASSLGFKGSGETQYF. The CDR3 nucleotides are TGTGCCAGCAGTTTAGGGTTCAAAGGGTCGGGAGAGACCCAGTACTTC.

The genes are TRBV12-3 or TRBV12-4 and TRBJ2-1; 10 bases align to TRBD2. Trimming cost V 7 bases and J 4 bases; bases outside gene matches: 7. The CDR3 sequence is 15 residues long. The CDR3, as DNA: TGTGCCAGCACCCAAGGTAGCGGGGGGTACAATGAGCAGTTCTTC. It codes for CASTQGSGGYNEQFF.

The J gene is TRBJ2-3, the V gene TRBV6-5; D is ambiguous. V was cut by 6 bases and J by 0 bases, with 10 bases left in between. CDR3 length: 14 amino acids. Germline values: CDR1 MNHEY, CDR2 SVGAGI. The CDR3 region is CASRYRRSTDTQYF. The CDR3 region has the DNA TGTGCCAGCAGGTACCGACGAAGCACAGATACGCAGTATTTT.

The chain couples TRBV20-1 to TRBJ2-3; tentative D call: TRBD2 (5 bases). The CDR3 contains 14 residues. V lost 6 bases and J lost 3, with 16 bases in between. The germline V gene encodes CDR1 DFQATT and CDR2 SNEGSKA (reference sequence). CDR3 residues: CSATEPSRTDTQYF. The CDR3 DNA is TGCAGTGCCACAGAGCCTAGCCGGACAGATACGCAGTATTTT.

This clonotype was seen a handful of times. A much larger clone sits a single nucleotide away, making a read error possible. The rearrangement links TRBV20-1 to TRBJ2-4, with a tentative D call TRBD2 (6 bases). Germline CDR1 reads DFQATT; CDR2 reads SNEGSKA (reference sequence). The CDR3 consists of 13 residues. The chain's CDR3 is CSAPGVAKNIRYF. For the CDR3, the DNA is TGCAGTGCCCCGGGAGTGGCCAAAAACATTCGGTACTTC.

A single count supports this clonotype. V gene TRBV7-2 combines with J gene TRBJ2-1; tentative D call: TRBD2 (5 bases). The CDR3 spans 18 residues. Germline assignment: CDR1 SGHTA and CDR2 FQGNSA. The V end lost 0 bases, the J end lost 3 bases, and 18 bases lay between the germline ends. CDR3 in DNA: TGTGCCAGCAGCTTAGCCAGCGGTCCTCTCAATTACTACAATGAGCAGTTCTTC. Its translation: CASSLASGPLNYYNEQFF.

This clonotype appeared a few times. The chain carries TRBV5-5 and TRBJ2-5, with unresolved D. This CDR3 comprises 12 residues. V lost 0 bases to trimming and J lost 7 bases, with 7 bases between them. Per germline, CDR1 SGHKS and CDR2 YYEKEE (reference sequence). The CDR3 coding sequence is TGTGCCAGCAGCTTGGTCAGTGGGACCCAGTACTTC. This codes for CASSLVSGTQYF.

This clonotype was found once. A much larger clone differs by one base, so this may be a read error. V gene TRBV5-1 combines with J gene TRBJ1-6; TRBD1 aligns across 7 bases. CDR3 length: 15 residues. V lost 0 bases and J lost 11; bases outside the gene matches: 8. In germline, CDR1 is SGHRS, CDR2 YFSETQ. CDR3 sequence (DNA): TGCGCCAGCAGCTTGGCGACAGGGTCGGGACCACCCCTCCACTTT. Translation gives CASSLATGSGPPLHF. Full variable domain (missing parts from reference TRBV5-1 and TRBJ1-6): KAGVTQTPRYLIKTRGQQVTLSCSPISGHRSVSWYQQTPGQGLQFLFEYFSETQRNKGNFPGRFSGRQFSNSRSEMNVSTLELGDSALYLCASSLATGSGPPLHFGNGTRLTVT.

In the case of this clonotype: Given a much more abundant clone one base away, this may be a read error. This sequence joins TRBV5-1 and TRBJ2-1; D uncertain. Germline CDR1 SGHRS, CDR2 YFSETQ. This CDR3 comprises 13 residues. The V gene lost 4 bases and the J gene lost 5 bases, with 10 bases spanning the gap. The CDR3 bases are TGCGCCAGCAGCAGTCTCAGGAACAATGAGCAGTTCTTC. As protein: CASSSLRNNEQFF.